The rows below give T cell receptor beta chains drawn from one sample of a study of technical replicates of blood from several donors. TCRdb's table, derived via immunoSEQ multiplex PCR, lists solely in-frame clones and lacks some. The data contain just under 100,000 clones, roughly 96% of them seen just once; the ten biggest clones take up about 0.21%. Sequencing was performed on T cells isolated from PBMCs. Receptors originate from a human donor in good health. The CDR3 runs from the conserved cysteine through the conserved F or W. A D gene is named only where the DNA matches it firmly. Not all rows give a size; the values are once, few, many and, for expanded clones, a class.

-	TRBJ2-7	TRBV6-1	-	CANSLRQGMSYEQYF	TGTGCCAACAGTCTACGGCAGGGGATGTCCTACGAGCAGTACTTC
TRBD1	TRBJ1-3	TRBV7-6	once	CASSDRTGAFSGNTIYF	TGTGCCAGCAGCGACAGGACAGGGGCCTTCTCTGGAAACACCATATATTTT
-	TRBJ2-7	TRBV19	once	CASSISIGVRLYEQYF	TGTGCCAGTAGTATATCGATCGGGGTTCGCCTCTACGAGCAGTACTTC
TRBD2	TRBJ2-5	TRBV5-6	-	CASSFAGGETQYF	TGTGCCAGCAGCTTTGCGGGAGGAGAGACCCAGTACTTC
-	TRBJ2-1	TRBV5-1	-	CASSFAGGFYNEQFF	TGCGCCAGCAGCTTTGCCGGGGGTTTCTACAATGAGCAGTTCTTC
-	TRBJ2-1	TRBV21-1	-	CASSCPTSSTSYNEQFF	TGTGCCAGCAGCTGCCCGACTAGCTCTACCTCCTACAATGAGCAGTTCTTC
TRBD1	TRBJ1-2	TRBV13	-	CASSLGDRFYGYTF	TGTGCCAGCAGCTTAGGGGACAGGTTCTATGGCTACACCTTC
TRBD1	TRBJ1-5	TRBV6-1	-	CASSERETGGRHF	TGTGCCAGCAGTGAAAGGGAAACAGGGGGGCGGCATTTT
-	TRBJ1-2	TRBV10-2	-	CASTESEYGYTF	TGCGCCAGCACCGAGTCCGAGTATGGCTACACCTTC
TRBD2	TRBJ2-3	TRBV5-1	-	CASSLGGRRYTDTQYF	TGCGCCAGCAGCTTGGGCGGGAGGAGGTACACAGATACGCAGTATTTT
TRBD2	TRBJ2-3	TRBV19	-	CASSHRLAGGSRFSTDTQYF	TGTGCCAGTAGTCACCGACTAGCGGGGGGGTCTAGATTTAGCACAGATACGCAGTATTTT
-	TRBJ1-2	TRBV11-3	-	CASSSRQHTNYGYTF	TGTGCCAGCAGCAGCCGACAGCATACTAACTATGGCTACACCTTC
TRBD2	TRBJ2-5	TRBV2	-	CASRDRWLAGETQYF	TGTGCCAGCAGGGACCGCTGGCTAGCGGGGGAGACCCAGTACTTC
-	TRBJ1-1	TRBV5-1	-	CASSLQGNTEAFF	TGCGCCAGCAGCTTGCAGGGGAACACTGAAGCTTTCTTT
-	TRBJ1-4	TRBV6-6	-	CASRVGRTKEKLFF	TGTGCTTCTCGGGTGGGGAGAACGAAAGAAAAACTGTTTTTT
-	TRBJ1-2	TRBV21-1	-	CASADRYLKSNYGYTF	TGTGCCAGCGCCGACAGGTACTTAAAATCTAACTATGGCTACACCTTC
-	TRBJ1-2	TRBV6-6	-	CATLPLGLFGGYTF	TGTGCCACCCTCCCCCTTGGGCTTTTCGGTGGCTACACCTTC
TRBD1	TRBJ2-7	TRBV6-6	-	CASSAGQVNPYEQYF	TGTGCCAGCAGTGCGGGACAGGTGAATCCCTACGAGCAGTACTTC
TRBD2	TRBJ2-7	TRBV7-2	-	CASSSTSGGTYEQYF	TGTGCCAGCAGCTCCACTAGCGGGGGCACCTACGAGCAGTACTTC
TRBD1	TRBJ2-4	TRBV27	-	CASSPSGTGWDIQYF	TGTGCCAGCAGTCCCTCCGGGACAGGGTGGGACATTCAGTACTTC
TRBD1	TRBJ2-2	TRBV6-4	-	CASSEEQGAGELFF	TGTGCCAGCAGTGAGGAACAGGGGGCCGGGGAGCTGTTTTTT
TRBD1	TRBJ1-6	TRBV14	-	CASSQRGQGHSPLHF	TGTGCCAGCAGCCAGAGAGGACAGGGTCACTCACCCCTCCACTTT
-	TRBJ2-3	TRBV7-3	-	CASSLSLAGDTQYF	TGTGCCAGCAGCTTAAGCCTAGCAGGAGATACGCAGTATTTT
-	TRBJ2-7	TRBV5-8	-	CASSLAHPSPPTYEQYF	TGTGCCAGCAGCTTGGCCCACCCTAGCCCTCCTACCTACGAGCAGTACTTC
-	TRBJ1-1	TRBV27	-	CASSLTLNTEAFF	TGTGCCAGCAGTTTAACTCTGAACACTGAAGCTTTCTTT
-	TRBJ1-1	TRBV5-1	-	CASSLVAGNTEAFF	TGCGCCAGCAGCTTGGTCGCCGGGAACACTGAAGCTTTCTTT
-	TRBJ1-1	TRBV2	-	CASSEAWEARAFF	TGTGCCAGCAGTGAAGCCTGGGAGGCACGGGCTTTCTTT
TRBD1	TRBJ2-7	TRBV30	-	CAWSRQGARYEQYF	TGTGCCTGGAGTAGGCAGGGGGCAAGGTACGAGCAGTACTTC
TRBD2	TRBJ2-1	TRBV28	-	CASSSNARSSGRAPEQFF	TGTGCCAGCAGTTCAAACGCCCGATCTAGCGGGAGGGCCCCCGAGCAGTTCTTC
TRBD2	TRBJ2-3	TRBV6-1	once	CASSERTSGRTDTQYF	TGTGCCAGCAGTGAAAGGACTAGCGGGAGGACAGATACGCAGTATTTT
-	TRBJ2-7	TRBV27	-	CASSLSSRAGEQYF	TGTGCCAGCAGTTTATCCAGTCGGGCGGGCGAGCAGTACTTC
-	TRBJ1-1	TRBV5-6	once	CASSPRDTEAFF	TGTGCCAGCAGCCCCCGGGACACTGAAGCTTTCTTT
-	TRBJ2-1	TRBV7-9	few	CASSSTGAYNEQFF	TGTGCCAGCAGCTCGACGGGGGCCTACAATGAGCAGTTCTTC
-	TRBJ2-2	TRBV7-2	-	CASSLVGVVTGELFF	TGTGCCAGCAGCTTAGTCGGTGTGGTAACCGGGGAGCTGTTTTTT